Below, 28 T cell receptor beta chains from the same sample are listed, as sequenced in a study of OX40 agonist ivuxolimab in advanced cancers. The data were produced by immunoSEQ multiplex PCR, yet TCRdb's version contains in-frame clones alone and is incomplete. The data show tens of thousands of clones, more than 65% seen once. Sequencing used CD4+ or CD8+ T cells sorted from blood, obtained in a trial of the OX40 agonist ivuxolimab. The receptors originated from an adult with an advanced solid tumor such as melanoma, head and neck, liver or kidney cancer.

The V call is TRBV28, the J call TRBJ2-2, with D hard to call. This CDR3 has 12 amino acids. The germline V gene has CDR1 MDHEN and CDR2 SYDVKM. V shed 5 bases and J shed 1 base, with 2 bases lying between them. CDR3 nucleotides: TGTGCCAGCAGTAAGAACACCGGGGAGCTGTTTTTT. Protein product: CASSKNTGELFF.

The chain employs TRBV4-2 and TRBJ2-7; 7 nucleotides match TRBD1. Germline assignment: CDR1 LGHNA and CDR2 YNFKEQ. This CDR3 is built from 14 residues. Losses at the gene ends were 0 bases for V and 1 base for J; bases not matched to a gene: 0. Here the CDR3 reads CASSQEDRSYEQYF. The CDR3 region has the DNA TGTGCCAGCAGCCAAGAGGACAGGTCCTACGAGCAGTACTTC.

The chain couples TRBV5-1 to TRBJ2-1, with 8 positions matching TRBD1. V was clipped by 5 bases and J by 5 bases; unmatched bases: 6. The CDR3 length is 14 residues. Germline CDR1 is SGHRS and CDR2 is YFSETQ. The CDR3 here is CASSRTGPHNEQFF. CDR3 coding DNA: TGCGCCAGCAGTCGGACAGGGCCCCACAATGAGCAGTTCTTC.

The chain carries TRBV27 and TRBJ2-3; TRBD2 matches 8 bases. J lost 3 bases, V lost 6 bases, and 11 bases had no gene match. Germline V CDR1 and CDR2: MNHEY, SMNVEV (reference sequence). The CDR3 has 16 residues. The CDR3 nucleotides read TGTGCCAGCAGCCCCTCGATAGCGGGAATAACAGATACGCAGTATTTT. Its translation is CASSPSIAGITDTQYF.

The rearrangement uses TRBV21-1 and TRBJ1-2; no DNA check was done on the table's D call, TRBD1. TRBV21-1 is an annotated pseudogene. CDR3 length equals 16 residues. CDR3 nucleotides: TGTGCCAGCAGCAACCCCATCCAGGGAATGGGTTATGGCTACACCTTC. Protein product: CASSNPIQGMGYGYTF.

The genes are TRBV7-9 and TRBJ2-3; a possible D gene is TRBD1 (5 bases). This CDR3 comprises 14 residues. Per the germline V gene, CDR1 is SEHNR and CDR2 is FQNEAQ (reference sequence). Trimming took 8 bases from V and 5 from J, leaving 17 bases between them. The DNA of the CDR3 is TGTGCCAGCCGCCACAGTTCTCAGGGAGATACGCAGTATTTT. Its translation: CASRHSSQGDTQYF.

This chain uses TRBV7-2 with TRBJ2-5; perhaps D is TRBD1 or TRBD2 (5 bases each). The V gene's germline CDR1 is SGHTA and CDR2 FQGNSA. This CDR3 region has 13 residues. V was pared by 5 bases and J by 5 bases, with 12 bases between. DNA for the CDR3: TGTGCCAGCAGCCTGGGGGTTTGGGAGACCCAGTACTTC. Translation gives CASSLGVWETQYF.

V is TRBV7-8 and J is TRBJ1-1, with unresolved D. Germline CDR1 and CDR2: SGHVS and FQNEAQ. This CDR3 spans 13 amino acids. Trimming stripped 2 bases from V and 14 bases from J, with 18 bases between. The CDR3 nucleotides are TGTGCCAGCAGCTTATCATGGCTTCGAGAAGGATTCTTT. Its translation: CASSLSWLREGFF.

Written as DNA, the CDR3 is TGTGCCAGCTCACTGGCGGGACAGAGGTCCGGGGAGCTGTTTTTT. It translates to CASSLAGQRSGELFF. The chain is built from TRBV18 and TRBJ2-2; TRBD1 is a possible D gene (7 bases). V was cut by 4 bases and J by 6 bases, with 15 bases left in between. The CDR3 length is 15 residues. Germline CDR1 KGHSH, CDR2 LQKENI.

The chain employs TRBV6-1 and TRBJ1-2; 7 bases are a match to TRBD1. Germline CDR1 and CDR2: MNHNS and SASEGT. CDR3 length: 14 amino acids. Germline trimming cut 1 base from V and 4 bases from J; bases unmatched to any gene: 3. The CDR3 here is CASSEGTGLYGYTF. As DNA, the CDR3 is TGTGCCAGCAGTGAAGGGACAGGCCTCTATGGCTACACCTTC.

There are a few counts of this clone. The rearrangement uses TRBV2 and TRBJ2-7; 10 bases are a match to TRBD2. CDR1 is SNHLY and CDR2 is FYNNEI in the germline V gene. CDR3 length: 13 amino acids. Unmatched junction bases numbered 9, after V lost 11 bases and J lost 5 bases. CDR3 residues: CAGGLAEGHEQYF. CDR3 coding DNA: TGTGCCGGCGGACTAGCGGAAGGGCACGAGCAGTACTTC.

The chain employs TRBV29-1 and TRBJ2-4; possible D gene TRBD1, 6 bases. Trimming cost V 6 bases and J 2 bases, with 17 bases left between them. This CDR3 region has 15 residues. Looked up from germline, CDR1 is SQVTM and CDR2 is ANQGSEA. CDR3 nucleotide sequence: TGCAGCGTAGCGACCGACAGGATCACCAAAAACATTCAGTACTTC. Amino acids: CSVATDRITKNIQYF.

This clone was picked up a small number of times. CDR3 nucleotide sequence: TGTGCCAGCAGACCGGGACTAGCGGGGATAAAGACCCAGTACTTC. Translation: CASRPGLAGIKTQYF. The V call is TRBV6-1, the J call TRBJ2-5, with TRBD2 matching over 13 bases. This CDR3 has 15 amino acids. The J segment lost 6 bases and the V segment lost 6 bases, leaving 7 bases of the junction unmatched. Germline values: CDR1 MNHNS, CDR2 SASEGT.

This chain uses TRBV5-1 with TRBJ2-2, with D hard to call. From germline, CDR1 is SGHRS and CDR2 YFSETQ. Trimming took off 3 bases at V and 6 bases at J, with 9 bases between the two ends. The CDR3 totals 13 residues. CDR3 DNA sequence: TGCGCCAGCAGCTCCCTGGCAGCCGGGGAGCTGTTTTTT. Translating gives CASSSLAAGELFF.

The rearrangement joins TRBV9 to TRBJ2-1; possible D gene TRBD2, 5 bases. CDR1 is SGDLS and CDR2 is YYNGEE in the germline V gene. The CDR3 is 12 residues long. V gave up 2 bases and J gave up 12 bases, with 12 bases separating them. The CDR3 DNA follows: TGTGCCAGCAGCGTGGCAGGAGGAGGGCAGTTCTTC. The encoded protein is CASSVAGGGQFF.

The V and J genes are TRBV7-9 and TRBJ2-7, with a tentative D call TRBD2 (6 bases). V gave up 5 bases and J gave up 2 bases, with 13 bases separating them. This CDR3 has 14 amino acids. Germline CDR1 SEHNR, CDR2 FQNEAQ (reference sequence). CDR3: CASSPGRAPYEQYF. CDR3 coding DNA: TGTGCCAGCAGCCCCGGGAGAGCCCCCTACGAGCAGTACTTC. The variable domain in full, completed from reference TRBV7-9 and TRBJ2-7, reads DTGVSQNPRHKITKRGQNVTFRCDPISEHNRLYWYRQTLGQGPEFLTYFQNEAQLEKSRLLSDRFSAERPKGSFSTLEIQRTEQGDSAMYLCASSPGRAPYEQYFGPGTRLTVT.

CDR3 loop: CASSISRGGRDEQFF. In DNA, the CDR3 is TGTGCCAGTAGTATCTCGCGGGGTGGTAGGGATGAGCAGTTCTTC. This rearrangement joins TRBV19 to TRBJ2-1; D might be TRBD2 (6 bases). Per the germline V gene, CDR1 is LNHDA and CDR2 is SQIVND (reference sequence). The V gene lost 3 bases and the J gene lost 8 bases, with 17 bases spanning the gap. CDR3 length: 15 amino acids.

CDR3 in amino acids: CASSYEVSTEAFF. DNA for the CDR3: TGTGCCAGCAGTTACGAGGTTTCGACTGAAGCTTTCTTT. The chain employs TRBV6-5 and TRBJ1-1; D not certain. Germline V CDR1 and CDR2: MNHEY, SVGAGI. V was trimmed by 2 bases and J by 5 bases, leaving 9 bases between them. The CDR3 extends over 13 amino acids.

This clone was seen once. CDR3 coding DNA: TGTGCCAGTAGTTCCGGGACAGGGATCACCGGGGAGCTGTTTTTT. Protein sequence: CASSSGTGITGELFF. V usage is TRBV19 and J usage is TRBJ2-2; 9 nucleotides agree with TRBD1. The V gene end was trimmed by 5 bases and the J gene end by 4 bases; junction bases not matched to a gene: 5. Germline CDR1 and CDR2: LNHDA and SQIVND (reference sequence). The CDR3 loop spans 15 amino acids. Based on the CDR3 plus reference TRBV19 and TRBJ2-2, the full variable domain is DGGITQSPKYLFRKEGQNVTLSCEQNLNHDAMYWYRQDPGQGLRLIYYSQIVNDFQKGDIAEGYSVSREKKESFPLTVTSAQKNPTAFYLCASSSGTGITGELFFGEGSRLTVL.

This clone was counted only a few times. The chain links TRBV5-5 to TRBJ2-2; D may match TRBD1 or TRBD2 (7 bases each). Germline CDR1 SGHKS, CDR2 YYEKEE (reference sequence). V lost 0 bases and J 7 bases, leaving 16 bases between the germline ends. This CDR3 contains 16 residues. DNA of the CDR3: TGTGCCAGCAGCTTGGGGCCTACAGGGGAGGGCGGGGAGCTGTTTTTT. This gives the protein CASSLGPTGEGGELFF. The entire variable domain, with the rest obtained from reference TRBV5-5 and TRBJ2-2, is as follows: DAGVTQSPTHLIKTRGQQVTLRCSPISGHKSVSWYQQVLGQGPQFIFQYYEKEERGRGNFPDRFSARQFPNYSSELNVNALLLGDSALYLCASSLGPTGEGGELFFGEGSRLTVL.

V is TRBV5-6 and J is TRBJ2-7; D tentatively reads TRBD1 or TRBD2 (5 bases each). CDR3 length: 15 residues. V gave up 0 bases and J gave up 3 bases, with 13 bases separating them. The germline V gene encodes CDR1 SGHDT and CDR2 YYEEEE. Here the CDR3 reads CASSLGGTRGYEQYF. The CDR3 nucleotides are TGTGCCAGCAGCTTGGGGGGCACTCGGGGCTACGAGCAGTACTTC.

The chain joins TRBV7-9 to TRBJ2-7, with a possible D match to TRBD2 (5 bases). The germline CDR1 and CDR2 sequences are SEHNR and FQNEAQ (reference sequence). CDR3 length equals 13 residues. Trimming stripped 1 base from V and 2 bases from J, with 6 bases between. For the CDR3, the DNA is TGTGCCAGCAGCTTAGGGCGGGCCTACGAGCAGTACTTC. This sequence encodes CASSLGRAYEQYF.

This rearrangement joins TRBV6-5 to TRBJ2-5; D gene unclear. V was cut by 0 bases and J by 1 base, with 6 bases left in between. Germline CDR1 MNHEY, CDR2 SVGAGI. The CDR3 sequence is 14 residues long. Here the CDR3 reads CASSYSSSQETQYF. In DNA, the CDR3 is TGTGCCAGCAGTTACTCATCCTCCCAAGAGACCCAGTACTTC.

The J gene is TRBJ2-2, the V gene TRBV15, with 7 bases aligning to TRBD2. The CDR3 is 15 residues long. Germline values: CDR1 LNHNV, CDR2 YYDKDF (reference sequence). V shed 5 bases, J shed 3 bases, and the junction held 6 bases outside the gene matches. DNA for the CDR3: TGTGCCACCAGCGGGGGGGGATACGACACCGGGGAGCTGTTTTTT. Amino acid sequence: CATSGGGYDTGELFF.

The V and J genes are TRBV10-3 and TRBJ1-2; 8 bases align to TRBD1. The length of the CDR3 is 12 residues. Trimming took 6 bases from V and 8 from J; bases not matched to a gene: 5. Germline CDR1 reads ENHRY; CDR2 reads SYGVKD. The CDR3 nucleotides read TGTGCCATCAGGGACAGGGTAGAGGGCTACACCTTC. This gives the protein CAIRDRVEGYTF.

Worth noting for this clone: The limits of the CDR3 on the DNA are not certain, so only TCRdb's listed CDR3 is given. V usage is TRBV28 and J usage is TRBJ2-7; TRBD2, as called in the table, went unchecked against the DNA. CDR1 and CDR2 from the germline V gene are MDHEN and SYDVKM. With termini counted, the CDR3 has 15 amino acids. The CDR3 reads CASSTSSGTIYEQYF.

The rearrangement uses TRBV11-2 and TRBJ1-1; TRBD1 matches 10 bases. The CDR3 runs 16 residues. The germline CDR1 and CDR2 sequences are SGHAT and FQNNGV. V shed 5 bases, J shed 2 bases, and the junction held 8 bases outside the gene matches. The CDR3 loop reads CASSTRTGGKNTEAFF. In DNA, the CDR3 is TGTGCCAGCAGCACCAGGACAGGGGGGAAAAACACTGAAGCTTTCTTT.

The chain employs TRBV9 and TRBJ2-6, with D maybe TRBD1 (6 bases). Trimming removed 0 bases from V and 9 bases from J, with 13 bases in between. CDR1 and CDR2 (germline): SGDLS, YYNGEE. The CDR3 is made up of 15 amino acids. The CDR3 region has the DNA TGTGCCAGCAGCGTAGGGCACAGGGAGATCAACGTCCTGACTTTC. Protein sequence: CASSVGHREINVLTF.